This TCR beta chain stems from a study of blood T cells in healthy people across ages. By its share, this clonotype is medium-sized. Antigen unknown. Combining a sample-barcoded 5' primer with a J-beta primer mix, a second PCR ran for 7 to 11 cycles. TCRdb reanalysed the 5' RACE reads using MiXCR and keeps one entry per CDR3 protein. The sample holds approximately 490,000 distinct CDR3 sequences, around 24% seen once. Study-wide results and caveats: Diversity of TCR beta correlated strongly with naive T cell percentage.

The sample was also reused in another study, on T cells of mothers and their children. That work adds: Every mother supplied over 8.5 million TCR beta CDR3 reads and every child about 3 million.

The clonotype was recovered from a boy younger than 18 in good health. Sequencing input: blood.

CDR3 residues: CASSLYGQGTQETQYF. For the CDR3, the DNA is TGTGCCAGCAGCTTATATGGGCAGGGGACCCAAGAGACCCAGTACTTC. This rearrangement joins TRBV7-6 to TRBJ2-5, with D possibly TRBD1 on 6 matching bases. CDR1 SGHVS and CDR2 FNYEAQ come from the germline V gene. The germline V and J ends were trimmed by 2 bases and 1 base, with 14 bases remaining between them. The CDR3 spans 16 residues.